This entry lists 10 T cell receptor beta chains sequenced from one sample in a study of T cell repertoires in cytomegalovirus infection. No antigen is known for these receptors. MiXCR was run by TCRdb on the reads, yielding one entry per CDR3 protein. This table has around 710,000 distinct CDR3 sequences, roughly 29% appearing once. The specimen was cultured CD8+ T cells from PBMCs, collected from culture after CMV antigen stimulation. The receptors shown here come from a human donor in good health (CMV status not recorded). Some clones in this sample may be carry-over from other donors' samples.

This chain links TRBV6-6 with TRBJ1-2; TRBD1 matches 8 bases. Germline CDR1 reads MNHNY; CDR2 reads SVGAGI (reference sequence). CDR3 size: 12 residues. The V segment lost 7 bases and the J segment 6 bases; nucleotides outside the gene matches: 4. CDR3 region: CASMQGANGYTF. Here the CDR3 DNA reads TGTGCCAGCATGCAGGGGGCGAATGGCTACACCTTC.

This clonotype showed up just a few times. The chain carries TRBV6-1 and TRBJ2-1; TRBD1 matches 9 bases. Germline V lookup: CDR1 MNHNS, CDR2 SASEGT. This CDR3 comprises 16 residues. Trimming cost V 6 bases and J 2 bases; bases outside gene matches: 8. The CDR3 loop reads CASSLNRGRTYNEQFF. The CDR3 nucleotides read TGTGCCAGCAGCCTCAACAGGGGGCGAACCTACAATGAGCAGTTCTTC.

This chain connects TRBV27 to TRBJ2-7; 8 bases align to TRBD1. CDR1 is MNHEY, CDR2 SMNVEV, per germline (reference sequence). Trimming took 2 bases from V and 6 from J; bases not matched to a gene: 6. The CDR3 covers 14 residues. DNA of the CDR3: TGTGCCAGCAGTTTAGGGACAGGCTCTCTCGAGCAGTACTTC. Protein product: CASSLGTGSLEQYF.

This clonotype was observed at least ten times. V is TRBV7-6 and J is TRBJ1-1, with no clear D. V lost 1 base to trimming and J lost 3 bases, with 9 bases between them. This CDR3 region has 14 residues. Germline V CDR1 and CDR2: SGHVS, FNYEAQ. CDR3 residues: CASSLGLGDTEAFF. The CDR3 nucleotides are TGTGCCAGCAGCTTAGGTTTGGGAGACACTGAAGCTTTCTTT.

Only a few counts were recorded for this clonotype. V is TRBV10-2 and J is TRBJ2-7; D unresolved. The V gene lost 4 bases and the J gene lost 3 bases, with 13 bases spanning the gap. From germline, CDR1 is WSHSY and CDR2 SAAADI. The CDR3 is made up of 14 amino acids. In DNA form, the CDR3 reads TGCGCCAGCAGTGCCGCCGGACGTGGCTACGAGCAGTACGTC. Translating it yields CASSAAGRGYEQYV.

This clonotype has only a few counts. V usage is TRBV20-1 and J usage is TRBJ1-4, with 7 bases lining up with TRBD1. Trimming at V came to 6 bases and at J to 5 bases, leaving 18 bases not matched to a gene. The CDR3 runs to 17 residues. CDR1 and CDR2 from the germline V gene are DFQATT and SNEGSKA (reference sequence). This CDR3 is CSALLFVGGEENEKLFF. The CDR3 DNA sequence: TGCAGTGCCCTCCTATTTGTAGGGGGCGAAGAGAATGAAAAACTGTTTTTT.

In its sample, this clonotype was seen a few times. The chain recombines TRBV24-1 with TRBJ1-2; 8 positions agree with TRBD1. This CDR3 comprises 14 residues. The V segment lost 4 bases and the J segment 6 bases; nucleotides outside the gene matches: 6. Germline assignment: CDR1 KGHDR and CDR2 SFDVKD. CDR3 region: CATSDRGQGDGYTF. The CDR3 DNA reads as TGTGCCACCAGTGACCGCGGACAGGGTGATGGCTACACCTTC.

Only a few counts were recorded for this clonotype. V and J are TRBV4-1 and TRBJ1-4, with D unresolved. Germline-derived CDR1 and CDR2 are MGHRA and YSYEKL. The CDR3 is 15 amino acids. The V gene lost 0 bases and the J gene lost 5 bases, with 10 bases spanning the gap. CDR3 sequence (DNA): TGCGCCAGCAGCCAAGATTCAGGCACAAATGAAAAACTGTTTTTT. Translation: CASSQDSGTNEKLFF.

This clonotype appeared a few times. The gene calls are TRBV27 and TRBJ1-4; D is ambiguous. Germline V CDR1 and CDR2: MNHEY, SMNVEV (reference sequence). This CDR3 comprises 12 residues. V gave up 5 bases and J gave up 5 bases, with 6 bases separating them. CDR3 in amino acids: CASSGLNEKLFF. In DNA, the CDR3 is TGTGCCAGCAGTGGACTAAATGAAAAACTGTTTTTT.

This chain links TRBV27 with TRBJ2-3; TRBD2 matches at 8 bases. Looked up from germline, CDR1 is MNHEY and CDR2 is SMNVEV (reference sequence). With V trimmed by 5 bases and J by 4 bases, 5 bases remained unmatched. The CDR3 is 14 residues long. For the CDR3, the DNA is TGTGCCAGCAGTGACGGGGGGGGGTCAGATACGCAGTATTTT. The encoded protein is CASSDGGGSDTQYF.